This T cell receptor (beta chain) was recorded in a study of blood T cell repertoires in COVID-19. Study context: COVID-19 samples from acute and convalescent phases originated in the United States, Italy and Spain.

Germline V gene data show CDR1 as LNHDA and CDR2 as SQIVND (reference sequence). The CDR3 has 13 residues. V was pared by 6 bases and J by 1 base, with 8 bases between. This clone occurred once. Seattle's enrolled individuals joined amid active infection and were then monitored longitudinally. Sequencing was performed with immunoSEQ multiplex PCR; in TCRdb, only in-frame clones are kept and a portion is missing. The sample shows under 150,000 clones, 70% to 90% of them seen only once. This receptor was identified in a woman aged 55 to 70 with COVID-19, enrolled during active disease. The gene calls are TRBV19 and TRBJ2-3, with a weak D call TRBD1 (6 bases). Sequencing used peripheral blood. CDR3 bases: TGTGCCAGTAGCACAGGGCGCACAGATACGCAGTATTTT. Translation gives CASSTGRTDTQYF.